The next 14 T cell receptor beta chains were all read from a single sample in a study of graft-versus-host responses after intestinal transplantation (dated by TCRdb to the early 2020s). Intraepithelial and lamina propria lymphocytes were isolated from graft specimens using dithiothreitol, EDTA incubations and collagenase D digestion. The library was prepared using the immunoSEQ multiplex PCR assay. This is the immuneACCESS table as TCRdb keeps it, with only in-frame sequences that have V and J called. A part of the clones is gone; compared with another copy, unresolved V genes explain less than half, and the rest is unexplained. The sample table contains about 22,000 clones; only one count was recorded for around 76% of them. Together, the top ten hold approximately 3.3% of the sample. Material: ileum tissue, obtained 12 days after intestinal transplant. These receptors were obtained from a human patient who received an intestinal transplant, so some T cells may come from the graft donor.

This chain joins TRBV7-9 and TRBJ2-1; 11 bases are shared with TRBD1. The CDR3 covers 15 residues. V was pared by 5 bases and J by 5 bases, with 5 bases of the junction left unmatched. The germline V gene has CDR1 SEHNR and CDR2 FQNEAQ (reference sequence). CDR3 in DNA: TGTGCCAGCAGCCATGGGGACAGGGGGGACAATGAGCAGTTCTTC. Translation: CASSHGDRGDNEQFF.

The chain recombines TRBV6-1 with TRBJ1-2; maybe TRBD1 (5 bases). Trimming took 1 base from V and 4 from J, leaving 13 bases between them. Looked up from germline, CDR1 is MNHNS and CDR2 is SASEGT. CDR3 length: 15 residues. The CDR3 DNA reads as TGTGCCAGCAGTGAAGTGAGACAGACCCTCTATGGCTACACCTTC. It specifies CASSEVRQTLYGYTF.

This chain joins TRBV5-6 and TRBJ2-7; 7 bases agree with TRBD2. The junction had 0 bases not matched to a gene; V was cut back by 3 bases and J by 6 bases. The CDR3 covers 11 residues. Germline values: CDR1 SGHDT, CDR2 YYEEEE. The CDR3 is CASSWGGEQYF. CDR3 DNA: TGTGCCAGCAGCTGGGGGGGCGAGCAGTACTTC.

The genes are TRBV5-1 and TRBJ2-7; TRBD2 might be the D (6 bases). The V gene's germline CDR1 is SGHRS and CDR2 YFSETQ. The CDR3 is 14 residues long. The V gene lost 0 bases and the J gene lost 2 bases, with 9 bases spanning the gap. The CDR3, as DNA: TGCGCCAGCAGCTTGGGGGGACTGACCTACGAGCAGTACTTC. Translated: CASSLGGLTYEQYF.

Comment on this clone: The same CDR3 arises from other DNA sequences in this sample as well. The gene calls are TRBV5-1 and TRBJ2-5; the match to TRBD2 covers 7 bases. The CDR3 totals 14 residues. V was pared by 0 bases and J by 2 bases, with 1 base of the junction left unmatched. The germline CDR1 and CDR2 sequences are SGHRS and YFSETQ. DNA of the CDR3: TGCGCCAGCAGCTTGGGGGGACTACAAGAGACCCAGTACTTC. It translates to CASSLGGLQETQYF.

The chain has TRBV5-1 and TRBJ2-7; D unresolved. V was pared by 0 bases and J by 3 bases, with 13 bases between. This CDR3 has 15 amino acids. Germline V gene data show CDR1 as SGHRS and CDR2 as YFSETQ. The CDR3 DNA sequence: TGCGCCAGCAGCTTGGGCGGCGGCCATTTCTACGAGCAGTACTTC. It specifies CASSLGGGHFYEQYF.

V gene TRBV27 combines with J gene TRBJ1-2, with 7 bases fitting TRBD1. The trim removed 6 bases at V and 8 bases at J, leaving 9 bases unmatched. This CDR3 has 13 residues. CDR1 is MNHEY and CDR2 is SMNVEV in the germline V gene (reference sequence). CDR3 nucleotide sequence: TGTGCCAGCAGCCTACGGGGGACAGAAGGCTACACCTTC. This encodes CASSLRGTEGYTF.

This rearrangement joins TRBV5-4 to TRBJ1-1, with TRBD1 matching 8 bases. There are 14 residues in the CDR3. V was clipped by 0 bases and J by 7 bases; unmatched bases: 5. The V gene's germline CDR1 is SGHNT and CDR2 YYREEE (reference sequence). DNA for the CDR3: TGTGCCAGCAGCTTGGAGTGGACAGGGAATGAAGCTTTCTTT. Its translation is CASSLEWTGNEAFF.

This clone was counted a single time. The V call is TRBV6-1, the J call TRBJ1-2, with 11 nucleotides matching TRBD1. The CDR3 length is 14 residues. The V and J ends lost 5 bases and 8 bases, in that order; junction bases with no gene match: 7. Germline CDR1 and CDR2: MNHNS and SASEGT. The CDR3 reads CASSYGGQGDGYTF. The CDR3 nucleotides read TGTGCCAGCAGTTATGGGGGACAGGGGGACGGCTACACCTTC.

The rearrangement links TRBV12-5 to TRBJ2-1; tentatively, D is TRBD2 (5 bases). This CDR3 spans 13 amino acids. The germline V gene has CDR1 LGHNT and CDR2 FRNRAP. The V and J ends lost 4 bases and 8 bases respectively, with 12 bases between them. The CDR3 DNA reads TGTGCTAGTGGTTCCACCCCGGGGTATGAGCAGTTCTTC. This translates into CASGSTPGYEQFF.

The DNA of the CDR3 is TGTGCCAGCAGCGTAGCCGCAGGGTCGGGCTACGAGCAGTACTTC. This sequence encodes CASSVAAGSGYEQYF. J is TRBJ2-7 and V is TRBV9, with a tentative D call TRBD1 (5 bases). The CDR3 consists of 15 residues. V was trimmed by 0 bases and J by 3 bases, leaving 13 bases between them. Germline V CDR1 and CDR2: SGDLS, YYNGEE.

The chain joins TRBV23-1 to TRBJ2-1; the match to TRBD2 covers 8 bases. TRBV23-1 is reported as an ORF; its role is uncertain. CDR3 size: 15 residues. J was trimmed by 2 bases and V by 6 bases; bases with no gene match: 6. The CDR3 coding sequence is TGCGCCAGCAGCCCCCACGGGAGGGCCTACAATGAGCAGTTCTTC. This gives the protein CASSPHGRAYNEQFF.

This sequence joins TRBV11-2 and TRBJ2-1, with D possibly TRBD1 on 6 matching bases. Per germline, CDR1 SGHAT and CDR2 FQNNGV. Trimming pared 6 bases from V and 8 bases from J, leaving 23 bases between. CDR3 size: 16 residues. The CDR3 spells CASSPTLGQGWDEQFF. CDR3 coding DNA: TGTGCCAGCAGTCCGACCCTTGGTCAGGGGTGGGATGAGCAGTTCTTC. The variable domain in full, completed from reference TRBV11-2 and TRBJ2-1, reads EAGVAQSPRYKIIEKRQSVAFWCNPISGHATLYWYQQILGQGPKLLIQFQNNGVVDDSQLPKDRFSAERLKGVDSTLKIQPAKLEDSAVYLCASSPTLGQGWDEQFFGPGTRLTVL.

The CDR3 protein is CASSQGTSGYYSYNEQFF. In nucleotides, the CDR3 is TGCGCCAGCAGCCAAGGGACTAGCGGGTACTACTCCTACAATGAGCAGTTCTTC. The V gene is TRBV4-1, the J gene TRBJ2-1; 11 bases agree with TRBD2. Germline loops: CDR1 MGHRA, CDR2 YSYEKL. V lost 1 base, J lost 0 bases, and 5 bases stayed unmatched. The CDR3 length is 18 residues.